This is a list of T cell receptor beta chains from one sample in a study of memory CD4+ T cells and cytomegalovirus serostatus. Measured with immunoSEQ multiplex PCR; TCRdb has only the in-frame clones, and not every one. The sample records 55,000 to 75,000 clones, 82% being singletons. The specimen sequenced was memory CD4+ T cells from blood. The source of these receptors is an adult in good health and CMV-seronegative. Both conserved end residues are part of each CDR3. A D gene is named only where the DNA matches it firmly. Some rows mark clone size as missing; the rest say once, few, many or name a class of expanded clone.

J gene,clone size,V gene,D gene,CDR3 DNA,CDR3 protein
TRBJ1-5,few,TRBV19,-,TGTGCCACCGGGGGGGGGCCCGGCCTTCCCAATCAGCCCCAGCATTTT,CATGGGPGLPNQPQHF
TRBJ2-7,once,TRBV18,TRBD1,TGTGCCAGCGGCGGGACAGGGTACGAGCAGTACTTC,CASGGTGYEQYF
TRBJ2-7,once,TRBV4-1,-,TGCGCCAGCAGCCAAGTAGCAGGGGAGCAGTACTTC,CASSQVAGEQYF
TRBJ1-5,-,TRBV18,-,TGTGCCAGCTCGGCGCGGGATCAGCCCCAGCATTTT,CASSARDQPQHF
TRBJ1-5,-,TRBV30,-,TGTGCCTGGAGCCCTGGGACGGCTCTCAATCAGCCCCAGCATTTT,CAWSPGTALNQPQHF
TRBJ1-3,-,TRBV13,TRBD1,TGTGCCAGCAGCGGGGGACAGAAGGTCTCTGGAAACACCATATATTTT,CASSGGQKVSGNTIYF
TRBJ2-7,-,TRBV7-9,-,TGTGCCAGCAGCTTAGCGCGGAGTCCGACCTACGAGCAGTACTTC,CASSLARSPTYEQYF
TRBJ2-4,-,TRBV6-1,-,TGTGCCAGCAGCCCCTCTAGCACTGCCAAAAACATTCAGTACTTC,CASSPSSTAKNIQYF
TRBJ2-3,-,TRBV5-1,TRBD1,TGCGCCAGCAGCTTGGTAGGACAGGGGGCGCGAGATACGCAGTATTTT,CASSLVGQGARDTQYF
TRBJ1-5,-,TRBV11-2,-,TGTGCCAGCAGCTTAGGACAGAATCAGCCCCAGCATTTT,CASSLGQNQPQHF
TRBJ1-4,-,TRBV28,-,TGTGCCAGCAGCCCAGGGACTAATGAAAAACTGTTTTTT,CASSPGTNEKLFF
TRBJ2-5,once,TRBV14,-,TGTGCCAGCAGCCTGGAGGCAGAGACCCAGTACTTC,CASSLEAETQYF
TRBJ2-5,-,TRBV5-6,-,TGTGCCAGCAGCTTGGTACAGGGTCTTTCGGAGACCCAGTACTTC,CASSLVQGLSETQYF
TRBJ2-7,-,TRBV28,TRBD2,TGTGCCAGCAGTCCAAGCGGGAGCGGGTACGAGCAGTACTTC,CASSPSGSGYEQYF
TRBJ2-2,few,TRBV18,-,TGTGCCAGCTCACAGGACAGCAAAATCGGGGAGCTGTTTTTT,CASSQDSKIGELFF
TRBJ1-2,-,TRBV19,-,TGTGCCAGTAGTCCAGGAGATGGAGGCTACACCTTC,CASSPGDGGYTF
TRBJ1-5,-,TRBV7-9,-,TGTGCCAGCAGCTCAGTGGGGGGCCCTAGCAATCAGCCCCAGCATTTT,CASSSVGGPSNQPQHF
TRBJ1-2,-,TRBV18,TRBD1,TGTGCCAGCTCACCACGACAGGGGGCTGTAGACTTC,CASSPRQGAVDF
TRBJ2-3,-,TRBV11-2,-,TGTGCCAGCAGCCAACTAGCCGGCACCCAGGCATACCCTACGCAGTATTTT,CASSQLAGTQAYPTQYF
TRBJ1-4,-,TRBV15,-,TGTGCCACCAGCAACAAAATGGGGACAACTAATGAAAAACTGTTTTTT,CATSNKMGTTNEKLFF
TRBJ2-5,-,TRBV18,-,TGTGCCAGCTCACCGATGGGACTCATCAACGGGGAGACCCAGTACTTC,CASSPMGLINGETQYF
TRBJ2-1,-,TRBV4-2,-,TGTGCCAGCAGCCAAGGGCGGACCATACAAATGAGGGACAATGAGCAGTTCTTC,CASSQGRTIQMRDNEQFF
TRBJ1-6,-,TRBV30,TRBD1,TGTGCCTGGAGTGAGGGGGCTCGGGATTCACCCCTCCACTTT,CAWSEGARDSPLHF
TRBJ1-5,-,TRBV6-1,-,TGTGCCAGCAGCCCTGACAGGTATAGCAATCAGCCCCAGCATTTT,CASSPDRYSNQPQHF
TRBJ2-7,-,TRBV2,-,TGTGCCAGCAGTGAAGCGCAGTCGTGGCAGTACTTC,CASSEAQSWQYF
TRBJ2-2,once,TRBV5-4,TRBD1,TGTGCCAGCAGCTTGGGGGGACAGGGCACCGGGGAGCTGTTTTTT,CASSLGGQGTGELFF
TRBJ1-1,-,TRBV30,-,TGTGCCTGGAGTGGAGAGGGCGGGGGAGCTTTCTTT,CAWSGEGGGAFF
TRBJ2-5,-,TRBV7-6,-,TGTGCCAGCAGCCCCCCCGAGCGTCCCGAGACCCAGTACTTC,CASSPPERPETQYF
TRBJ2-5,-,TRBV7-9,TRBD2,TGTGCCAGCAGCCCCCCTTTTGGCGGGAGGGAGGAGACCCAGTACTTC,CASSPPFGGREETQYF
TRBJ2-2,-,TRBV10-3,-,TGTGCCATCAGTAAGACGGCCGGGGAGCTGTTTTTT,CAISKTAGELFF
TRBJ1-2,-,TRBV5-1,TRBD1,TGCGCCAGCAGCCCCTGGGACAGGGGTCTTGACTACACCTTC,CASSPWDRGLDYTF
TRBJ2-5,once,TRBV10-3,-,TGTGCCATCAGTGCCGCGCCGGCGGGAGAGACCCAGTACTTC,CAISAAPAGETQYF
TRBJ2-7,-,TRBV2,-,TGTGCCAGCAACGGAGGGGGAGTTGACGAGCAGTACTTC,CASNGGGVDEQYF
TRBJ2-5,-,TRBV5-1,-,TGCGCCAGCAGTCGCACAGCCCAAGAGACCCAGTACTTC,CASSRTAQETQYF
TRBJ1-3,-,TRBV30,-,TGTGCCTGGTTGAGGGTTGCATCGGACACCATATATTTT,CAWLRVASDTIYF
TRBJ2-3,-,TRBV7-2,-,TGTGCCAGCAGCTTATGGGGACTTCGCACAGATACGCAGTATTTT,CASSLWGLRTDTQYF
TRBJ2-1,-,TRBV5-6,-,TGTGCCAGCAGCAACGGGCGGGACTTCAATGAGCAGTTCTTC,CASSNGRDFNEQFF
TRBJ2-3,-,TRBV5-1,TRBD1,TGCGCCAGCAGCCCCGGGGGGACAGGGATATCAGATACGCAGTATTTT,CASSPGGTGISDTQYF
TRBJ1-6,-,TRBV30,-,TGTGCCTGGAGTGTAGAGGTGGGTGGGAATTCACCCCTCCACTTT,CAWSVEVGGNSPLHF
TRBJ2-7,-,TRBV7-7,TRBD2,TGTGCCAGCAGTCACACAGCGGGGGGGAGCGACGAGCAGTACTTC,CASSHTAGGSDEQYF
TRBJ2-3,-,TRBV28,TRBD2,TGTGCCACCTCGACTAGCGGGAGGGCCACAGATACGCAGTATTTT,CATSTSGRATDTQYF
TRBJ1-5,-,TRBV4-1,-,TGCGCCAGCAGCCAAGAAAGACCCAATCAGCCCCAGCATTTT,CASSQERPNQPQHF
TRBJ1-2,-,TRBV15,TRBD1,TGTGCCACCAGCAGCCCCGGGACAGGGTTTTATGGCGGCTACACCTTC,CATSSPGTGFYGGYTF
TRBJ1-5,-,TRBV2,-,TGTGCCAGCAGGGGGCACAATCAGCCCCAGCATTTT,CASRGHNQPQHF
TRBJ2-3,-,TRBV21-1,-,TGTGCCAGCAGCAAAGCGCCTAGCGGGAGTTCTACAGATACGCAGTATTTT,CASSKAPSGSSTDTQYF
TRBJ1-5,-,TRBV4-2,TRBD1,TGTGCCAGCAGCCAAGATCGGACAGGCAGCAATCAGCCCCAGCATTTT,CASSQDRTGSNQPQHF
TRBJ1-2,few,TRBV18,-,TGTGCCAGCTCACGGACCGACGCTAACTATGGCTACACCTTC,CASSRTDANYGYTF
TRBJ2-7,once,TRBV2,TRBD2,TGTGCCAGCAGAGAAGGGACTAGCGGGAACTACGAGCAGTACTTC,CASREGTSGNYEQYF
TRBJ1-2,-,TRBV7-2,TRBD1,TGTGCCAGCAGCTCCGGACAGGGTCACTATGGCTACACCTTC,CASSSGQGHYGYTF
TRBJ2-5,-,TRBV29-1,TRBD2,TGCAGCGTTGCCTCTAGCGGGAGGCGAGAGACCCAGTACTTC,CSVASSGRRETQYF
TRBJ2-5,-,TRBV11-2,-,TGTGCCAGCAGACGACCGGGATCGGAAGAGACCCAGTACTTC,CASRRPGSEETQYF
TRBJ2-1,-,TRBV19,TRBD1,TGTGCCAGTAGTATAGATTGGGACAGGCAAGGTGTAAGGCAGTTCTTC,CASSIDWDRQGVRQFF
TRBJ2-7,-,TRBV5-1,TRBD2,TGCGCCAGCAGCTGGGAGGGCGGGGGGACCTCCTACGAGCAGTACTTC,CASSWEGGGTSYEQYF
TRBJ1-5,once,TRBV6-1,TRBD1,TGTGCCAGCAGTGATGAGGGGGCAGGGGTACGGAATCAGCCCCAGCATTTT,CASSDEGAGVRNQPQHF
TRBJ2-3,-,TRBV19,TRBD2,TGTGCCAGTAGTTCGGGACTAGCGGGGACCACCAACTACCCCGATACGCAGTATTTT,CASSSGLAGTTNYPDTQYF